A selection of T cell receptor beta chains follows, all from one sample in a study of blood T cell repertoires in COVID-19. Sequencing was performed with immunoSEQ multiplex PCR; in TCRdb, only in-frame clones are kept and a portion is missing. The data hold 360,000 or so clones, with over 80% observed a single time. The sequenced sample consisted of PBMCs or T cells enriched from blood (not recorded which). Receptors were obtained from a woman aged 45 to 65 who had recovered from COVID-19. The CDR3 runs from the conserved cysteine through the conserved F or W. Fields, in order: clone size, D gene, V gene, J gene, CDR3 DNA, CDR3 protein. D genes are given only for firm matches. Part of the rows lack a size; the others show once, few, many or a class for expanded clones.

>-|-|TRBV5-6|TRBJ2-7
TGTGCCAGCAGCTTTTATGGAGGGGGCAGCTCCTACGAGCAGTACTTC
CASSFYGGGSSYEQYF
>-|TRBD2|TRBV5-6|TRBJ2-7
TGTGCCAGCAGCTCCCAGACACTAGCGGGATTTTACGAGCAGTACTTC
CASSSQTLAGFYEQYF
>once|-|TRBV6-9|TRBJ1-1
TGTGCCAGCAGTCCGCTCAAACTCGAGGCTGACACTGAAGCTTTCTTT
CASSPLKLEADTEAFF
>-|-|TRBV19|TRBJ1-2
TGTGCCAGTATCCCCGGGGGGGGGAACTATGGCTACACCTTC
CASIPGGGNYGYTF
>-|-|TRBV11-2|TRBJ1-1
TGTGCCAGCAGCTTATGGGGGGGACCTAACACTGAAGCTTTCTTT
CASSLWGGPNTEAFF
>-|-|TRBV11-1|TRBJ2-1
TGTGCCAGCAGCTTAACAGGGATGGACTGGGCAAATGAGCAGTTCTTC
CASSLTGMDWANEQFF
>-|TRBD2|TRBV7-6|TRBJ2-2
TGTGCCAGCAGCTTAGTTCTGACTAGCGGAAACACCGGGGAGCTGTTTTTT
CASSLVLTSGNTGELFF
>-|TRBD1|TRBV7-2|TRBJ1-5
TGTGCCAGCAACCCCCAGACAGGGAGCAATCAGCCCCAGCATTTT
CASNPQTGSNQPQHF
>-|-|TRBV7-8|TRBJ1-2
TGTGCCAGCAGCCTGACGAGGGGCTACACCTTC
CASSLTRGYTF
>-|-|TRBV6-2/TRBV6-3|TRBJ1-5
TGTGCCAGCAGTTTGATGCGGGAGGGTCAGCCCCAGCATTTT
CASSLMREGQPQHF
>once|TRBD1|TRBV30|TRBJ1-6
TGTGCCTGGGGGGACAGACATAATTCACCCCTCCACTTT
CAWGDRHNSPLHF
>few|-|TRBV3-1/TRBV3-2|TRBJ1-2
TGTGCCAGCAGCCAAGTCCTCTCGGGTGGCTACACCTTC
CASSQVLSGGYTF
>-|-|TRBV19|TRBJ1-1
TGTGCCACGAGGGACACCCGGAACACTGAAGCTTTCTTT
CATRDTRNTEAFF
>-|-|TRBV20-1|TRBJ2-7
TGCAGTGCTAGTTCTGCCACGTCCGGCGAGCAGTACTTC
CSASSATSGEQYF
>-|TRBD1|TRBV6-2/TRBV6-3|TRBJ1-1
TGTGCCAGCAGCCTCAACAGGGGAAGGACTGAAGCTTTCTTT
CASSLNRGRTEAFF
>few|-|TRBV7-2|TRBJ2-1
TGTGCCAGCAGCCCAAGATGGGCTGACAATGAGCAGTTCTTC
CASSPRWADNEQFF
>-|-|TRBV5-4|TRBJ1-6
TGTGCCAGCAGCCCAGGGACATCGTATAATTCACCCCTCCACTTT
CASSPGTSYNSPLHF
>-|-|TRBV7-2|TRBJ1-4
TGTGCCAGCAGCCCCGTCAGGGGTGGTGAAAAACTGTTTTTT
CASSPVRGGEKLFF